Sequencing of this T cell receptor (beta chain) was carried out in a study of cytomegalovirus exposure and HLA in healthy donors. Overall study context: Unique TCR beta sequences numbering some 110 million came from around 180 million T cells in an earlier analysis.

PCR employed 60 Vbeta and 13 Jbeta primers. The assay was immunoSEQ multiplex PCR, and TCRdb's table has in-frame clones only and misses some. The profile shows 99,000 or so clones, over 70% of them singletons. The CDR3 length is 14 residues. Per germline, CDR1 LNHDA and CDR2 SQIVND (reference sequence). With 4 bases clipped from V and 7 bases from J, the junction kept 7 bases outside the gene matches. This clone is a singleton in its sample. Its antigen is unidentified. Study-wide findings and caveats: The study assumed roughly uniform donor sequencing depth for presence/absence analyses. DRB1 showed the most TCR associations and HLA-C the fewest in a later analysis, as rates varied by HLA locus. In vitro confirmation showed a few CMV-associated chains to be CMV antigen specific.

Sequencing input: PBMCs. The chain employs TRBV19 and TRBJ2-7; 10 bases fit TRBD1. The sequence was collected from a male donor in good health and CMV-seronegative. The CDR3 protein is CASSTGQGVWEQYF. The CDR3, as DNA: TGTGCCAGTAGTACAGGACAGGGGGTCTGGGAGCAGTACTTC.